This TCR beta chain was retrieved from a study of blood T cell repertoires in COVID-19. Across the study: Sample material is recorded as cDNA or gDNA derived from T cells, B-cell-depleted T cells, or PBMCs.

V gave up 6 bases and J gave up 10 bases; unmatched junction bases: 10. Germline V lookup: CDR1 SNHLY, CDR2 FYNNEI. This CDR3 has 14 residues. The table came from immunoSEQ multiplex PCR; TCRdb's copy has only in-frame clones and leaves some out. The sample holds over 100,000 clones; around 86% are singletons and the top ten take 11%. The specimen sequenced was peripheral blood. The TCR originated in a man aged 80 or over with acute or convalescent COVID-19. The chain employs TRBV2 and TRBJ1-1, with 11 bases that match TRBD1. CDR3: CASRGQGGPSRAFF. The CDR3 nucleotides are TGTGCCAGCAGGGGACAGGGGGGACCCTCTCGAGCTTTCTTT.